The subject of this entry is one TCR beta chain. Its antigen is unknown. This entry belongs to a study of shared clonotypes between healthy human individuals. As for the study in general: Samples came from two female and three male donors aged 18 to 49. Plates per donor: three CD4 naive, three CD4 memory, two CD8 naive, one CD8 memory. Study observations and caveats: Clonotypes shared by all four donors outscored non-shared clonotypes in generation probability.

Only CD45RO-negative cells positively selected for CCR7 counted as naive CD8 cells, so terminally differentiated effector memory CD45RA+ cells were excluded. The CDR3 consists of 14 residues. Between the trimmed V and J ends, which lost 3 bases and 0 bases, there was a span of 4 bases. Germline assignment: CDR1 SGHNT and CDR2 YYREEE (reference sequence). In replicate PCRs of sorted subsets, 150 to 200 ng DNA, approximately 30,000 T cell genomes, was used. Sequencing was performed with immunoSEQ multiplex PCR; in TCRdb, only in-frame clones are kept and a portion is missing. The table lists under 1 million clones, 80% to 95% of them singletons.

This chain connects TRBV5-4 to TRBJ2-6; no clear D. Material: naive CD8+ T cells sorted from blood. This TCR was recovered from a man younger than 45 in good health. CDR3: CASSSSSGANVLTF. The CDR3, as DNA: TGTGCCAGCAGCTCAAGCTCTGGGGCCAACGTCCTGACTTTC.